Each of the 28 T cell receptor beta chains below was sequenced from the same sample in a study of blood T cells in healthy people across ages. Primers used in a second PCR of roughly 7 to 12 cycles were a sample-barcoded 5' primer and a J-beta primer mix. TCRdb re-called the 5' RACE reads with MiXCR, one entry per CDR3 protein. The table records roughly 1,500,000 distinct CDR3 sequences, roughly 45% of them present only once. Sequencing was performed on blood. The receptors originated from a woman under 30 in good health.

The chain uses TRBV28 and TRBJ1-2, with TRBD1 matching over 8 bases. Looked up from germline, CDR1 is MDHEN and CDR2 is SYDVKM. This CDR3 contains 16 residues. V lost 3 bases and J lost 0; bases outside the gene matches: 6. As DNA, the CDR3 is TGTGCCAGCAGTTTCGCCGACAGGGGTCCTAACTATGGCTACACCTTC. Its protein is CASSFADRGPNYGYTF.

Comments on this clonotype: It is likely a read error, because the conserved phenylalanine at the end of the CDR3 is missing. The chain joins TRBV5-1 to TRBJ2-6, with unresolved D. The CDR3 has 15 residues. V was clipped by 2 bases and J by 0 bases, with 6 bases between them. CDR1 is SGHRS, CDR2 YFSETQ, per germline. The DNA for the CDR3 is TGCGCCAGCAGCTTTAGGATCTCTGGGGCCAACGTCCTGACTATC. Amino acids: CASSFRISGANVLTI.

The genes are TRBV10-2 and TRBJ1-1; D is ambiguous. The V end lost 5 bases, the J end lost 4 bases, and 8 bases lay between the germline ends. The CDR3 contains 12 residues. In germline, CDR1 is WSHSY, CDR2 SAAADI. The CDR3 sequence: CASSSTFTEAFF. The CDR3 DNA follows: TGCGCCAGCAGTTCGACCTTCACTGAAGCTTTCTTT.

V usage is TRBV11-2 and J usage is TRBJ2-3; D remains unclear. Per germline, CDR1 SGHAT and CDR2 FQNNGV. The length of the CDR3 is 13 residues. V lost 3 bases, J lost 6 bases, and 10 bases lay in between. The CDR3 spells CASSFSTDDTQYF. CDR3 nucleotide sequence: TGTGCCAGCAGCTTTTCGACCGATGATACGCAGTATTTT.

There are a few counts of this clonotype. CDR3 loop: CASSDTGTSGLYEQYF. The CDR3 bases are TGTGCCAGCTCAGACACCGGGACTAGCGGACTCTACGAGCAGTACTTC. The chain combines TRBV18 with TRBJ2-7, with 11 bases aligning to TRBD2. The CDR3 length is 16 residues. The germline gives CDR1 KGHSH, CDR2 LQKENI. The J segment lost 3 bases and the V segment lost 5 bases, leaving 9 bases of the junction unmatched.

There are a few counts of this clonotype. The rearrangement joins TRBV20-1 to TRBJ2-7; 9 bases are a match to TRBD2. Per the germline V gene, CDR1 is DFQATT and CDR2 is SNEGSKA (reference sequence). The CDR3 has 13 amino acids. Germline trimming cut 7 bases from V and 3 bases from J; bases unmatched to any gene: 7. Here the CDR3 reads CSVKNSGSYEQYF. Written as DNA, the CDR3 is TGCAGTGTTAAGAATAGCGGGAGCTACGAGCAGTACTTC.

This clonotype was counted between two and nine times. The CDR3 DNA follows: TGTGCCAGCAGCTCATGGACAGGGGGTACTGGCTACACCTTC. Encoded protein: CASSSWTGGTGYTF. V gene TRBV7-2 combines with J gene TRBJ1-2, with 10 bases that match TRBD1. V was clipped by 4 bases and J by 7 bases; unmatched bases: 6. This CDR3 has 14 residues. Germline lookup yields CDR1 SGHTA and CDR2 FQGNSA.

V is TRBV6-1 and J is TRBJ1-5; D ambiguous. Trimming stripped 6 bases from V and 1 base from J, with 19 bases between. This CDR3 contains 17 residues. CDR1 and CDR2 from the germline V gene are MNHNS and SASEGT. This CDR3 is CASRPLSVGLSNQPQHF. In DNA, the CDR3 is TGTGCCAGCAGGCCTTTGTCTGTAGGGCTGAGCAATCAGCCCCAGCATTTT.

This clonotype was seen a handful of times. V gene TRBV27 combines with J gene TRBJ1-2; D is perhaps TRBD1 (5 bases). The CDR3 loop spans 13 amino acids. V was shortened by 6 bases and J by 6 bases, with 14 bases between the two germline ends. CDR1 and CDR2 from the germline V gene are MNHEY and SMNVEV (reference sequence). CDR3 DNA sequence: TGTGCCAGCAGGCTGGGGGGGACCGATGGCTACACCTTC. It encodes CASRLGGTDGYTF.

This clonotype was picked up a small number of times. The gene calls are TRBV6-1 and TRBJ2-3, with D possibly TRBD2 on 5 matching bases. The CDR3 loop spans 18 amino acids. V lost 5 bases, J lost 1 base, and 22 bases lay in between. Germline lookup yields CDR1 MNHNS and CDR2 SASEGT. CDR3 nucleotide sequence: TGTGCCAGCAGTAGCTTCAGTACGGGCGGGCCTGGCACAGATACGCAGTATTTT. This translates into CASSSFSTGGPGTDTQYF.

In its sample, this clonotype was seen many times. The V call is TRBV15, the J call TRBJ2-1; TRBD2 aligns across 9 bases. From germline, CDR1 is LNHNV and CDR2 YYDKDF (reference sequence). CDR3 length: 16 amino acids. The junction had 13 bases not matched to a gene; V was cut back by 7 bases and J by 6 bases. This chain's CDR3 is CATKQNPGLAPNEQFF. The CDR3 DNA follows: TGTGCCACCAAGCAGAACCCCGGACTAGCGCCCAATGAGCAGTTCTTC.

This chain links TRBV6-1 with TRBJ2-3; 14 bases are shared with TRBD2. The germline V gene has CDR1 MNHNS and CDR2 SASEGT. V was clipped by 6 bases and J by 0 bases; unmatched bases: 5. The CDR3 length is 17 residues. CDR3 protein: CASRRRLAGGSTDTQYF. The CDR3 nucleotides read TGTGCCAGCAGGCGCCGACTAGCGGGAGGGAGCACAGATACGCAGTATTTT.

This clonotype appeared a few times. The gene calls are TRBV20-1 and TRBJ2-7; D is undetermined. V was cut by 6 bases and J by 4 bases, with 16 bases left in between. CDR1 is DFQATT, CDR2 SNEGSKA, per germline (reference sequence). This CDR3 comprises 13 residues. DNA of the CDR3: TGCAGTGCGTCGCCCGGGCCGGTTTACGAGCAGTACTTC. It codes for CSASPGPVYEQYF.

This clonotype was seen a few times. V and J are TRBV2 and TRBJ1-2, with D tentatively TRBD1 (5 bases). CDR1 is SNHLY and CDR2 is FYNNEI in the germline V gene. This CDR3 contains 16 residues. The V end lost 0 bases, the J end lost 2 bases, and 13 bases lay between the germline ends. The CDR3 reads CASSEALSGLNYGYTF. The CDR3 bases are TGTGCCAGCAGTGAAGCGCTTTCGGGACTAAACTATGGCTACACCTTC.

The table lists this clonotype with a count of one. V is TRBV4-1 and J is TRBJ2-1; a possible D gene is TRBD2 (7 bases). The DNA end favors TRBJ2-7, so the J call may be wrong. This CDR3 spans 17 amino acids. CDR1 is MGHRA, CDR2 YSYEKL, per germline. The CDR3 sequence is CASSPQVSGGSYNEQYF. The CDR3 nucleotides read TGCGCCAGCAGCCCCCAGGTTTCGGGGGGCTCCTACAATGAGCAGTACTTC.

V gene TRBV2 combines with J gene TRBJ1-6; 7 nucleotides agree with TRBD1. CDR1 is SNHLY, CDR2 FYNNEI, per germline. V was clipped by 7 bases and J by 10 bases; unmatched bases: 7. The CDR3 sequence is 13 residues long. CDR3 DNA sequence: TGTGCCAGCAAGACAGGGATGGAGTCACCCCTCCACTTT. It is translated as CASKTGMESPLHF.

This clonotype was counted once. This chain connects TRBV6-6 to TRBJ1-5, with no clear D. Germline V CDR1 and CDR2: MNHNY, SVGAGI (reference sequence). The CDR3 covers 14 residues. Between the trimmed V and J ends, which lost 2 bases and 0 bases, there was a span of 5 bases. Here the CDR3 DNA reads TGTGCCAGCAGTTACACGACTAGCAATCAGCCCCAGCATTTT. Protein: CASSYTTSNQPQHF.

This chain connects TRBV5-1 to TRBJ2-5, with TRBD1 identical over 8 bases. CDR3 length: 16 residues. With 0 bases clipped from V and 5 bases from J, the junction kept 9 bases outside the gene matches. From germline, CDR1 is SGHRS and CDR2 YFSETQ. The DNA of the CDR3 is TGCGCCAGCAGCTTGGCCGAACGAGGACAGGGCGAGACCCAGTACTTC. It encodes CASSLAERGQGETQYF.

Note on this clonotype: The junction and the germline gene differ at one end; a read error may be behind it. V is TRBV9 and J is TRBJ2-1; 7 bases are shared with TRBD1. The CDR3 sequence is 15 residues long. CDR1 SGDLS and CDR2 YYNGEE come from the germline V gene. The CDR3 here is CASSPDRVTIEGQFF. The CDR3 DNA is TGTGCCAGCAGCCCAGACAGGGTTACCATCGAAGGACAGTTCTTT.

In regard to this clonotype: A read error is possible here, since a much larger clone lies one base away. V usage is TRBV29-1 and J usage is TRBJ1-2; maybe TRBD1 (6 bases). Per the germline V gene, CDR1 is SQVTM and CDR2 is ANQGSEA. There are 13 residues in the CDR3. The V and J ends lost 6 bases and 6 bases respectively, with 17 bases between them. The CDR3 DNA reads TGCAGCGTCGCAGCAGGGGATACCCATGGCTACACCTTC. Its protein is CSVAAGDTHGYTF.

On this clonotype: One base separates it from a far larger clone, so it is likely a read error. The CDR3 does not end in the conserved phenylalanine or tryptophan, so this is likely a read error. The CDR3 is CASSLAGGNEQFV. In DNA, the CDR3 is TGTGCCAGCAGCTTAGCCGGGGGGAATGAGCAGTTCGTC. The chain has TRBV7-8 and TRBJ2-1; 7 bases align to TRBD2. Germline V gene sequence: CDR1 SGHVS, CDR2 FQNEAQ. The trim removed 0 bases at V and 7 bases at J, leaving 0 bases unmatched. The CDR3 is made up of 13 amino acids.

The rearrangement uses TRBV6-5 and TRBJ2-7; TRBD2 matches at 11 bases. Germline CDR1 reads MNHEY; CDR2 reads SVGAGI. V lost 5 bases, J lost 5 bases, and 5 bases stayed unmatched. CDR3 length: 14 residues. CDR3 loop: CASSTTSGSDEQYF. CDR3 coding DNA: TGTGCCAGCAGTACTACTAGCGGGAGCGACGAGCAGTACTTC.

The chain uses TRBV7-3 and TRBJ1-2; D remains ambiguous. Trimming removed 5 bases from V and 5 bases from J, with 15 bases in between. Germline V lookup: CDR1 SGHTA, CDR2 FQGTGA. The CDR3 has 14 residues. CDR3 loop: CASSPAADGYGYTF. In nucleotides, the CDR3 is TGTGCCAGCAGCCCCGCGGCGGACGGATATGGCTACACCTTC.

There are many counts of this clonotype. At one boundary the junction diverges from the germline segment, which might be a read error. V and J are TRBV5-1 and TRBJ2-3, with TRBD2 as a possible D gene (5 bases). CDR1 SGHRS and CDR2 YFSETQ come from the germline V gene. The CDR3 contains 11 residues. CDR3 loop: CASSLEGTQYF. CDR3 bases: TGTGCCAGCAGTTTAGAGGGTACGCAGTATTTT.

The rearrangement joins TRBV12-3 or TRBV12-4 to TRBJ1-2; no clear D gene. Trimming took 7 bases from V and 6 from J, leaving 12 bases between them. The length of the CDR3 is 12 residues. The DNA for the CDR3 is TGTGCCAGCACCAAGGACCCCCATGGCTACACCTTC. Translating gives CASTKDPHGYTF.

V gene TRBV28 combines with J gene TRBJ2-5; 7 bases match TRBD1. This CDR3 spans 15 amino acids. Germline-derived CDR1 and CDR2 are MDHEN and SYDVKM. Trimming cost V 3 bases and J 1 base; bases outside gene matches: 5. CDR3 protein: CASSFTGTAQETQYF. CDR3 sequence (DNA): TGTGCCAGCAGTTTCACCGGGACAGCCCAAGAGACCCAGTACTTC.

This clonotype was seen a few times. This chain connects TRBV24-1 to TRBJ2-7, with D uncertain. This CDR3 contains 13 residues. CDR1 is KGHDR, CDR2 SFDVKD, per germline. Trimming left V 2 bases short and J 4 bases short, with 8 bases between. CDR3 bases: TGTGCCACCAGTGATTCTGGCGGTTACGAGCAGTACTTC. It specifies CATSDSGGYEQYF.

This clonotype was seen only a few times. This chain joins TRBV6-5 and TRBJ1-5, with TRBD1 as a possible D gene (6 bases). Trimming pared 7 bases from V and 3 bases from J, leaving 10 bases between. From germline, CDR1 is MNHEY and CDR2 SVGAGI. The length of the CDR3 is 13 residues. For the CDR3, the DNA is TGTGCCAGCACCCGGGGACACAATCAGCCCCAGCATTTT. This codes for CASTRGHNQPQHF.